The text below deals with one T cell receptor beta chain. Per germline, CDR1 SGHRS and CDR2 YFSETQ. With V trimmed by 4 bases and J by 3 bases, 5 bases remained unmatched. The CDR3 is 15 amino acids. This sample was taken from a study of blood T cell repertoires in COVID-19. Turning to the study itself: Acute-phase and convalescent COVID-19 samples originated in the United States, Italy and Spain.

The table came from immunoSEQ multiplex PCR; TCRdb's copy has only in-frame clones and leaves some out. The repertoire holds under 200,000 clones, with 70% to 85% as singletons. The chain is built from TRBV5-1 and TRBJ2-2; 8 bases are shared with TRBD1. This TCR came from a woman in her seventies in a cohort exposed to, infected with or recovered from COVID-19 (not recorded which). The sequenced sample was PBMCs or T cells enriched from blood (not recorded which). For the CDR3, the DNA is TGCGCCAGCAGCCTCGGACAGGGCCACACCGGGGAGCTGTTTTTT. It translates to CASSLGQGHTGELFF.